These T cell receptor beta chains were read from a single sample in a study of shared clonotypes between healthy human individuals. Assay: immunoSEQ multiplex PCR; the TCRdb copy retains only in-frame clones and omits some. The sample lists a few hundred thousand clones, 65% to 70% occurring once. Sequenced sample: memory CD4+ T cells sorted from blood. The receptors shown here come from a man under 40 in good health. CDR3s include the opening cysteine and the closing phenylalanine or tryptophan. A D gene is named only where the DNA matches it firmly. Clone size is not always given. Where it is, it says once, few, many or a class for expanded clones.

cdr3_length: 12
d_call: .
clone_size: few
v_call: TRBV7-8
j_call: TRBJ2-5
cdr3_aa: CASSRSQETQYF
cdr3_nt: TGTGCCAGCAGCCGGTCCCAAGAGACCCAGTACTTC

cdr3_length: 16
d_call: .
clone_size: .
v_call: TRBV4-3
j_call: TRBJ2-1
cdr3_aa: CASSQARDRWGHEQFF
cdr3_nt: TGCGCCAGCAGCCAAGCCCGGGACCGCTGGGGGCATGAGCAGTTCTTC

cdr3_length: 12
d_call: .
clone_size: .
v_call: TRBV6-5
j_call: TRBJ2-3
cdr3_aa: CASSKVRDTQYF
cdr3_nt: TGTGCCAGCAGTAAAGTCCGGGATACGCAGTATTTT

cdr3_length: 15
d_call: .
clone_size: .
v_call: TRBV16
j_call: TRBJ1-5
cdr3_aa: CASSQIKGRSQPQHF
cdr3_nt: TGTGCCAGCAGCCAGATCAAGGGTAGAAGTCAGCCCCAGCATTTT

cdr3_length: 17
d_call: TRBD2
clone_size: .
v_call: TRBV7-2
j_call: TRBJ2-3
cdr3_aa: CASSLDLRGRGTDTQYF
cdr3_nt: TGTGCCAGCAGCTTAGACCTTCGCGGGAGGGGCACAGATACGCAGTATTTT

cdr3_length: 12
d_call: .
clone_size: .
v_call: TRBV15
j_call: TRBJ2-1
cdr3_aa: CAIGRARGEQFF
cdr3_nt: TGTGCCATCGGGCGGGCACGGGGTGAGCAGTTCTTC

cdr3_length: 13
d_call: .
clone_size: once
v_call: TRBV5-5
j_call: TRBJ1-4
cdr3_aa: CASNSPPNEKLFF
cdr3_nt: TGTGCCAGCAACTCTCCCCCTAATGAAAAACTGTTTTTT

cdr3_length: 15
d_call: .
clone_size: .
v_call: TRBV6-4
j_call: TRBJ2-6
cdr3_aa: CASSDSASGANVLTF
cdr3_nt: TGTGCCAGCAGTGACTCGGCCTCTGGGGCCAACGTCCTGACTTTC

cdr3_length: 14
d_call: TRBD1
clone_size: .
v_call: TRBV19
j_call: TRBJ2-2
cdr3_aa: CASSIQGATGELFF
cdr3_nt: TGTGCCAGTAGTATCCAGGGGGCGACCGGGGAGCTGTTTTTT

cdr3_length: 14
d_call: .
clone_size: few
v_call: TRBV4-1
j_call: TRBJ2-3
cdr3_aa: CASSQEAPRALQYF
cdr3_nt: TGCGCCAGCAGCCAAGAGGCCCCCCGGGCCTTGCAGTATTTT

cdr3_length: 13
d_call: .
clone_size: .
v_call: TRBV2
j_call: TRBJ2-7
cdr3_aa: CASSENLNYEQYF
cdr3_nt: TGTGCCAGCAGTGAAAACCTAAACTACGAGCAGTACTTC

cdr3_length: 13
d_call: .
clone_size: .
v_call: TRBV27
j_call: TRBJ1-1
cdr3_aa: CASRSLMNTEAFF
cdr3_nt: TGTGCCAGCCGAAGCCTTATGAACACTGAAGCTTTCTTT

cdr3_length: 15
d_call: .
clone_size: .
v_call: TRBV5-1
j_call: TRBJ2-5
cdr3_aa: CASSLGGHYQETQYF
cdr3_nt: TGCGCCAGCAGCTTGGGTGGACACTACCAAGAGACCCAGTACTTC

cdr3_length: 13
d_call: .
clone_size: .
v_call: TRBV7-2
j_call: TRBJ1-2
cdr3_aa: CASTLTAYYGYTF
cdr3_nt: TGTGCCAGTACCCTGACAGCCTACTATGGCTACACCTTC

cdr3_length: 14
d_call: .
clone_size: few
v_call: TRBV19
j_call: TRBJ2-7
cdr3_aa: CASSTRDSSYEQYF
cdr3_nt: TGTGCCAGCTCGACGCGGGACAGCTCCTACGAGCAGTACTTC

cdr3_length: 14
d_call: .
clone_size: .
v_call: TRBV4-3
j_call: TRBJ2-7
cdr3_aa: CASSQEGRGYEQYF
cdr3_nt: TGCGCCAGCAGCCAAGAAGGCAGGGGCTACGAGCAGTACTTC

cdr3_length: 13
d_call: .
clone_size: once
v_call: TRBV6-1
j_call: TRBJ2-5
cdr3_aa: CASSDSGVVTQYF
cdr3_nt: TGTGCCAGCAGTGATTCGGGGGTCGTGACCCAGTACTTC

cdr3_length: 15
d_call: TRBD1
clone_size: .
v_call: TRBV11-3
j_call: TRBJ2-1
cdr3_aa: CASSFSSGQGNEQFF
cdr3_nt: TGTGCCAGCAGCTTTTCTAGCGGACAGGGGAATGAGCAGTTCTTC

cdr3_length: 13
d_call: TRBD1
clone_size: .
v_call: TRBV29-1
j_call: TRBJ2-7
cdr3_aa: CSVVDRDVYEQYF
cdr3_nt: TGCAGCGTTGTAGACAGGGACGTCTACGAGCAGTACTTC

cdr3_length: 12
d_call: .
clone_size: .
v_call: TRBV5-6
j_call: TRBJ2-5
cdr3_aa: CASSPGVETQYF
cdr3_nt: TGTGCCAGCAGCCCGGGGGTCGAGACCCAGTACTTC

cdr3_length: 12
d_call: .
clone_size: .
v_call: TRBV6-1
j_call: TRBJ2-1
cdr3_aa: CASRTLGGEQFF
cdr3_nt: TGTGCCAGCAGGACCCTGGGCGGGGAGCAGTTCTTC

cdr3_length: 17
d_call: TRBD1
clone_size: few
v_call: TRBV18
j_call: TRBJ1-3
cdr3_aa: CASSPLGTATSGNTIYF
cdr3_nt: TGTGCCAGCTCACCACTTGGGACAGCTACCTCTGGAAACACCATATATTTT

cdr3_length: 13
d_call: .
clone_size: .
v_call: TRBV28
j_call: TRBJ1-5
cdr3_aa: CASSGGRNQPQHF
cdr3_nt: TGTGCCAGCAGTGGGGGGCGGAATCAGCCCCAGCATTTT

cdr3_length: 17
d_call: TRBD1
clone_size: once
v_call: TRBV27
j_call: TRBJ1-5
cdr3_aa: CASSLYLRDRAVQPQHF
cdr3_nt: TGTGCCAGCAGTTTATACCTCCGGGACAGGGCGGTACAGCCCCAGCATTTT

cdr3_length: 14
d_call: .
clone_size: few
v_call: TRBV5-1
j_call: TRBJ2-1
cdr3_aa: CASSLGGLYNEQFF
cdr3_nt: TGCGCCAGCAGCTTGGGGGGACTTTACAATGAGCAGTTCTTC

cdr3_length: 13
d_call: .
clone_size: .
v_call: TRBV5-1
j_call: TRBJ2-3
cdr3_aa: CASSTDHTDTQYF
cdr3_nt: TGCGCCAGCAGCACGGACCACACAGATACGCAGTATTTT

cdr3_length: 14
d_call: .
clone_size: .
v_call: TRBV18
j_call: TRBJ2-2
cdr3_aa: CASSPTWGLGELFF
cdr3_nt: TGTGCCAGCTCACCAACCTGGGGACTCGGGGAGCTGTTTTTT

cdr3_length: 16
d_call: .
clone_size: .
v_call: TRBV2
j_call: TRBJ1-3
cdr3_aa: CASRGNRTSSGNTIYF
cdr3_nt: TGTGCCAGCAGGGGGAACAGGACTTCCTCTGGAAACACCATATATTTT

cdr3_length: 14
d_call: TRBD1
clone_size: .
v_call: TRBV9
j_call: TRBJ2-3
cdr3_aa: CASSVTGDLDTQYF
cdr3_nt: TGTGCCAGCAGCGTCACAGGGGATTTGGATACGCAGTATTTT

cdr3_length: 15
d_call: .
clone_size: .
v_call: TRBV11-3
j_call: TRBJ2-7
cdr3_aa: CASSLRTGSTYEQYF
cdr3_nt: TGTGCCAGCAGCCTAAGGACGGGGAGCACCTACGAGCAGTACTTC

cdr3_length: 14
d_call: .
clone_size: .
v_call: TRBV9
j_call: TRBJ2-5
cdr3_aa: CASSVASGDETQYF
cdr3_nt: TGTGCCAGCAGCGTAGCGTCGGGAGACGAGACCCAGTACTTC

cdr3_length: 16
d_call: .
clone_size: few
v_call: TRBV7-9
j_call: TRBJ1-1
cdr3_aa: CASSLGQRTDNTEAFF
cdr3_nt: TGTGCCAGCAGCCTAGGTCAGAGGACAGACAACACTGAAGCTTTCTTT

cdr3_length: 16
d_call: TRBD2
clone_size: .
v_call: TRBV18
j_call: TRBJ2-3
cdr3_aa: CASSNALAGNTDTQYF
cdr3_nt: TGTGCCAGCTCCAACGCCTTAGCGGGTAACACAGATACGCAGTATTTT

cdr3_length: 11
d_call: .
clone_size: few
v_call: TRBV29-1
j_call: TRBJ2-1
cdr3_aa: CSVEEGNEQFF
cdr3_nt: TGCAGCGTTGAAGAGGGCAATGAGCAGTTCTTC

cdr3_length: 16
d_call: TRBD2
clone_size: .
v_call: TRBV10-3
j_call: TRBJ2-1
cdr3_aa: CAIKLAGDRLYNEQFF
cdr3_nt: TGTGCCATCAAATTAGCGGGAGATCGATTGTACAATGAGCAGTTCTTC

cdr3_length: 13
d_call: .
clone_size: few
v_call: TRBV7-2
j_call: TRBJ1-1
cdr3_aa: CASSSRGGTEAFF
cdr3_nt: TGTGCCAGCAGCTCCAGGGGTGGCACTGAAGCTTTCTTT

cdr3_length: 16
d_call: TRBD1
clone_size: .
v_call: TRBV12-5
j_call: TRBJ1-4
cdr3_aa: CASGLTNRGQGEKLFF
cdr3_nt: TGTGCTAGTGGTTTGACAAACAGGGGGCAGGGGGAAAAACTGTTTTTT

cdr3_length: 15
d_call: .
clone_size: .
v_call: TRBV6-5
j_call: TRBJ1-2
cdr3_aa: CASGAVGVDLYGYTF
cdr3_nt: TGTGCCAGCGGCGCCGTGGGCGTTGACCTCTATGGCTACACCTTC

cdr3_length: 15
d_call: .
clone_size: .
v_call: TRBV19
j_call: TRBJ2-5
cdr3_aa: CASSIVGDHQETQYF
cdr3_nt: TGTGCCAGTAGTATAGTAGGGGACCATCAAGAGACCCAGTACTTC

cdr3_length: 12
d_call: .
clone_size: .
v_call: TRBV11-2
j_call: TRBJ2-5
cdr3_aa: CASSTVSETQYF
cdr3_nt: TGTGCCAGCAGCACAGTGTCGGAGACCCAGTACTTC

cdr3_length: 13
d_call: .
clone_size: .
v_call: TRBV7-2
j_call: TRBJ2-5
cdr3_aa: CASSTIYGETQYF
cdr3_nt: TGTGCCAGCAGCACGATATACGGGGAGACCCAGTACTTC

cdr3_length: 16
d_call: .
clone_size: .
v_call: TRBV21-1
j_call: TRBJ1-5
cdr3_aa: CASSPRQAYSNQPQHF
cdr3_nt: TGTGCCAGCAGCCCCCGACAGGCATATAGCAATCAGCCCCAGCATTTT

cdr3_length: 15
d_call: TRBD2
clone_size: .
v_call: TRBV11-2
j_call: TRBJ2-3
cdr3_aa: CASTLRTSGFDTQYF
cdr3_nt: TGTGCCAGCACCCTGAGGACTAGCGGGTTCGATACGCAGTATTTT

cdr3_length: 14
d_call: .
clone_size: .
v_call: TRBV4-1
j_call: TRBJ2-3
cdr3_aa: CASSGGLDTDTQYF
cdr3_nt: TGCGCCAGCAGTGGTGGGTTGGACACCGATACGCAGTATTTT

cdr3_length: 15
d_call: .
clone_size: .
v_call: TRBV4-1
j_call: TRBJ1-1
cdr3_aa: CASSQASSRWAEAFF
cdr3_nt: TGCGCCAGCAGCCAAGCGAGTTCTCGGTGGGCAGAAGCTTTCTTT